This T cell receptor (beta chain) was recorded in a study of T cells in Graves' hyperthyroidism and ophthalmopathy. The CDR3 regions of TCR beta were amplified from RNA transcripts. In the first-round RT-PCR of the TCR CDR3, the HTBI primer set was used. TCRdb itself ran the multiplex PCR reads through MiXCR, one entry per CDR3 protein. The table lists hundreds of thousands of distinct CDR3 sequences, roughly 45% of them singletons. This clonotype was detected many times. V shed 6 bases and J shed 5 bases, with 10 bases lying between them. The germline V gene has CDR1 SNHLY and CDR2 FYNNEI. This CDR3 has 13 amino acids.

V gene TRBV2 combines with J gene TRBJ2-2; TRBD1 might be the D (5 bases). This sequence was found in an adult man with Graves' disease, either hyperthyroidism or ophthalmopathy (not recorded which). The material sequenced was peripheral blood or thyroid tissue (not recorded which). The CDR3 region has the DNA TGTGCCAGCAGGAGAGACAGAACCGGGGAGCTGTTTTTT. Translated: CASRRDRTGELFF.